These T cell receptor beta chains were read from a single sample in a study of T-cell reconstitution after alpha-beta-depleted transplantation in children. TCRdb analysed the PCR reads with MiXCR anew, one entry per CDR3 protein. The sample lists a few hundred thousand distinct CDR3 sequences; around an eighth were seen once. The sample consisted of PBMCs from the stem cell graft donor, taken from the stem cell graft. The receptors here all came from a human donor who donated a stem cell graft to a child with combined immunodeficiency. Each CDR3 is given with its conserved first and last residue. Each record gives: clone size, J gene, V gene, D gene, CDR3 DNA, CDR3 protein. A D gene is named only where the DNA matches it firmly. Part of the rows lack a size; the others show once, few, many or a class for expanded clones.

size: few
J: TRBJ2-3
V: TRBV20-1
D: NA
DNA: TGCAGTGCTTTACCGCCGGGACCGAGCACAGATACGCAGTATTTT
CDR3: CSALPPGPSTDTQYF

size: NA
J: TRBJ2-7
V: TRBV7-2
D: NA
DNA: TGTGCCAGCAGCGAGGGACACAGGTCTCCTACGGGGCAGTACTTC
CDR3: CASSEGHRSPTGQYF

size: NA
J: TRBJ2-5
V: TRBV15
D: NA
DNA: TGTGCCACCAGCAGAGATACAGGGTCAAGAGAGACCCAGTACTTC
CDR3: CATSRDTGSRETQYF

size: few
J: TRBJ2-7
V: TRBV4-2
D: NA
DNA: TGTGCCAGCAGCCAAGATGGGCCTAGCATATCGTACGAGCAGTACTTC
CDR3: CASSQDGPSISYEQYF

size: few
J: TRBJ2-7
V: TRBV10-2
D: NA
DNA: TGCGCCAGCGAAGGACGGCTCGTGGACGAGCAGTACTTC
CDR3: CASEGRLVDEQYF

size: many
J: TRBJ1-5
V: TRBV12-3/TRBV12-4
D: NA
DNA: TGTGCCAGCAGTTTTGAGTTTAATCAGCCCCAGCATTTT
CDR3: CASSFEFNQPQHF

size: NA
J: TRBJ2-7
V: TRBV29-1
D: NA
DNA: TGCAGCGTCCAAGACAGGATTGACCCGTACGAGCAGTACTTC
CDR3: CSVQDRIDPYEQYF

size: NA
J: TRBJ2-2
V: TRBV7-9
D: NA
DNA: TGTGCCAGCAGGAGACAGTACACCGGGGAGCTGTTTTTT
CDR3: CASRRQYTGELFF

size: NA
J: TRBJ2-5
V: TRBV20-1
D: NA
DNA: TGCAGTGCTAGAGGAGGGCCTCCGGGTGAAGAGACCCAGTACTTC
CDR3: CSARGGPPGEETQYF

size: few
J: TRBJ1-3
V: TRBV7-2
D: NA
DNA: TGTGCCAGCAGCTTACGGGCCCTCAACACCATATATTTT
CDR3: CASSLRALNTIYF

size: few
J: TRBJ1-2
V: TRBV6-2/TRBV6-3
D: TRBD1
DNA: TGTGCCAGCAGTTACTCGACAGGGAGGGGCTACACCTTC
CDR3: CASSYSTGRGYTF

size: many
J: TRBJ2-1
V: TRBV7-2
D: NA
DNA: TGTGCCAGCATCATTCGGGCATACAGCGTTGATGAGCAGTTCTTC
CDR3: CASIIRAYSVDEQFF

size: NA
J: TRBJ2-7
V: TRBV5-1
D: TRBD2
DNA: TGCGCCAGCAGCGCCGGACTAGCGGGAGGCGGGTACGAGCAGTACTTC
CDR3: CASSAGLAGGGYEQYF

size: few
J: TRBJ1-5
V: TRBV7-2
D: NA
DNA: TGTGCCAGCAGCTTAGAGGCCAGGGGACATCAGCCCCAGCATTTT
CDR3: CASSLEARGHQPQHF

size: few
J: TRBJ2-7
V: TRBV29-1
D: NA
DNA: TGCAGCGTTGAAGAGGGGGCAGACGAGCAGTACTTC
CDR3: CSVEEGADEQYF

size: NA
J: TRBJ2-5
V: TRBV4-3
D: TRBD2
DNA: TGCGCCAGCAGCCAAGCCCTGGGACTACCCCAAGAGACCCAGTACTTC
CDR3: CASSQALGLPQETQYF

size: few
J: TRBJ2-5
V: TRBV7-2
D: TRBD2
DNA: TGTGCCAGCAGCCGGGACCGATCTAGCGGGGAGACCCAGTACTTC
CDR3: CASSRDRSSGETQYF

size: many
J: TRBJ2-1
V: TRBV9
D: NA
DNA: TGTGCCAGCAGCGTAGGGGATAATTACAATGAGCAGTTCTTC
CDR3: CASSVGDNYNEQFF

size: few
J: TRBJ2-7
V: TRBV7-2
D: NA
DNA: TGTGCCAGCAGCTTGGGGCGCGGTGGCGCCTACGAGCAGTACTTC
CDR3: CASSLGRGGAYEQYF

size: NA
J: TRBJ2-7
V: TRBV28
D: TRBD2
DNA: TGTGCCAGCAGCCTGGGACTAGCGGGATACTACGAGCAGTACTTC
CDR3: CASSLGLAGYYEQYF

size: many
J: TRBJ2-3
V: TRBV29-1
D: NA
DNA: TGCAGCGGGTCTGGGGGTAGTGCAGATACGCAGTATTTT
CDR3: CSGSGGSADTQYF

size: many
J: TRBJ2-1
V: TRBV28
D: NA
DNA: TGTGCCAGCACCCCATTAGGGATGGACAGCTTCAATGAGCAGTTCTTC
CDR3: CASTPLGMDSFNEQFF

size: NA
J: TRBJ2-1
V: TRBV3-1
D: NA
DNA: TGTGCCAGCAGCCAGTACCTTGTGGAGAGCTCCTACAATGAGCAGTTCTTC
CDR3: CASSQYLVESSYNEQFF

size: NA
J: TRBJ2-1
V: TRBV3-1
D: NA
DNA: TGTGCCAGCAGCCAACACACAGGTGAGCAGTTCTTC
CDR3: CASSQHTGEQFF

size: NA
J: TRBJ1-1
V: TRBV7-2
D: NA
DNA: TGTGCCAGCAGCAGCCGAAGGGGGAACGAAGCTTTCTTT
CDR3: CASSSRRGNEAFF

size: NA
J: TRBJ1-2
V: TRBV7-6
D: NA
DNA: TGTGCCAGCAGCCAGCCCGGGACCCTTCTCGGCTACACCTTC
CDR3: CASSQPGTLLGYTF

size: NA
J: TRBJ2-7
V: TRBV5-4
D: NA
DNA: TGTGCCAGCAGCTTCGGGCTCCCCTACGAGCAGTACTTC
CDR3: CASSFGLPYEQYF

size: NA
J: TRBJ2-1
V: TRBV6-2/TRBV6-3
D: TRBD2
DNA: TGTGCCAGCAGTTATGGATTAGGGCGGGAGATCACCTACAATGAGCAGTTCTTC
CDR3: CASSYGLGREITYNEQFF

size: NA
J: TRBJ1-1
V: TRBV29-1
D: NA
DNA: TGCAGCGTCTTGATTGATTCTCGCGGCACTGAAGCTTTCTTT
CDR3: CSVLIDSRGTEAFF

size: many
J: TRBJ2-3
V: TRBV24-1
D: NA
DNA: TGTGCCACCAGTGATCCGACAAGCTCAAATACGCAGTATTTT
CDR3: CATSDPTSSNTQYF

size: few
J: TRBJ2-6
V: TRBV6-2/TRBV6-3
D: TRBD2
DNA: TGTGCCAGCAGGTGGGCGGGGGGGACTGGGGCCAACGTCCTGACTTTC
CDR3: CASRWAGGTGANVLTF

size: few
J: TRBJ2-7
V: TRBV3-1
D: TRBD1
DNA: TGTGCCAGCAGCCAGGGGGACAGGGGGAGAAACTACGAGCAGTACTTC
CDR3: CASSQGDRGRNYEQYF

size: few
J: TRBJ2-2
V: TRBV12-3/TRBV12-4
D: TRBD2
DNA: TGTGCCAGCAGTTTTTCCGGGACTAGGGACACCGGGGAGCTGTTTTTT
CDR3: CASSFSGTRDTGELFF

size: many
J: TRBJ2-1
V: TRBV7-2
D: NA
DNA: TGTGCCAGCAGCTTTTTTAATGAGCAGTTCTTC
CDR3: CASSFFNEQFF

size: few
J: TRBJ2-7
V: TRBV27
D: TRBD2
DNA: TGTGCCAGCAGTTTGGCCGGGACTAGCGGGAGCCTTTACGAGCAGTACTTC
CDR3: CASSLAGTSGSLYEQYF

size: NA
J: TRBJ2-1
V: TRBV29-1
D: NA
DNA: TGCAGCGTTTTTAGTTTGAGTAGGGGTGAGCAGTTCTTC
CDR3: CSVFSLSRGEQFF

size: NA
J: TRBJ1-1
V: TRBV20-1
D: NA
DNA: TGCAGTGCTAGACTCCCCGGGGTCACTGAAGCTTTCTTT
CDR3: CSARLPGVTEAFF

size: NA
J: TRBJ2-2
V: TRBV5-1
D: NA
DNA: TGCGCCAGCAGCTTGTTAAATGACGGGGAGCTGTTTTTT
CDR3: CASSLLNDGELFF

size: few
J: TRBJ2-7
V: TRBV20-1
D: TRBD2
DNA: TGCAGTGCTAGAAATGAGCGGGGGCAGTACTTC
CDR3: CSARNERGQYF

size: many
J: TRBJ2-2
V: TRBV5-1
D: TRBD2
DNA: TGCGCCAGCAGCAACGGACTAGCGGACACCGGGGAGCTGTTTTTT
CDR3: CASSNGLADTGELFF

size: few
J: TRBJ2-1
V: TRBV27
D: TRBD2
DNA: TGTGCCAGCAGGACCGGGACTAGCGGGAGGGCCGGGTACAATGAGCAGTTCTTC
CDR3: CASRTGTSGRAGYNEQFF

size: few
J: TRBJ2-1
V: TRBV10-3
D: NA
DNA: TGTGCCATCAGTGAGCCCGGCCGAGGGATAAACAATGAGCAGTTCTTC
CDR3: CAISEPGRGINNEQFF

size: NA
J: TRBJ1-2
V: TRBV12-3/TRBV12-4
D: NA
DNA: TGTGCCAGCAGCCCCCAGGGTGAGGGCTACACCTTC
CDR3: CASSPQGEGYTF

size: NA
J: TRBJ1-2
V: TRBV6-5
D: NA
DNA: TGTGCCAGCAGTGACGGAAATGGCTACACCTTC
CDR3: CASSDGNGYTF

size: NA
J: TRBJ2-5
V: TRBV5-1
D: TRBD2
DNA: TGCGCCAGCAGCTCCAGCGGGGGGGCCTCAGAGACCCAGTACTTC
CDR3: CASSSSGGASETQYF

size: NA
J: TRBJ2-2
V: TRBV20-1
D: TRBD2
DNA: TGCAGTGCTAGACATCGGGCGGGAGGAGACACCGGGGAGCTGTTTTTT
CDR3: CSARHRAGGDTGELFF

size: NA
J: TRBJ1-1
V: TRBV3-1
D: NA
DNA: TGTGCCAGCAGCCAAAGGGACGGGGTTCGGGCTGAAGCTTTCTTT
CDR3: CASSQRDGVRAEAFF

size: few
J: TRBJ2-7
V: TRBV25-1
D: NA
DNA: TGTGCCAGCAGTGAAGTTGTCTCCTTGGTCCACGAGCAGTACTTC
CDR3: CASSEVVSLVHEQYF

size: NA
J: TRBJ1-1
V: TRBV6-2/TRBV6-3
D: NA
DNA: TGTGCCAGCATCCAGGGGCGGGACACTGAAGCTTTCTTT
CDR3: CASIQGRDTEAFF

size: NA
J: TRBJ2-1
V: TRBV24-1
D: NA
DNA: TGTGCCACCAGTCCTCGCCAGGGCTATAATGAGCAGTTCTTC
CDR3: CATSPRQGYNEQFF

size: few
J: TRBJ1-2
V: TRBV4-1
D: NA
DNA: TGCGCCAGCAGTCCGACCGCGGCTAACTATGGCTACACCTTC
CDR3: CASSPTAANYGYTF

size: many
J: TRBJ2-3
V: TRBV9
D: NA
DNA: TGTGCCAGCAGCGGTCGCGGGGGCGCAGATACGCAGTATTTT
CDR3: CASSGRGGADTQYF